This T cell receptor beta chain was observed in a study of T cells after yellow fever vaccination. Points from the study as a whole: Subsequent to the booster, the majority of primary-vaccination clones reappeared (around 97% CD4, about 90% CD8).

TCRdb re-analysed the 5' RACE reads in MiXCR, keeping a single row per CDR3 protein. The top ten hold around 15% of the sample, which has just under 600,000 distinct CDR3 sequences, roughly 14% seen once. A word on this clonotype: What it binds is unknown.

CDR3 length: 16 amino acids. Germline CDR1 is DFQATT and CDR2 is SNEGSKA (reference sequence). V was clipped by 2 bases and J by 6 bases; unmatched bases: 12. The TCR comes from a young man who received the YFV17D yellow fever vaccine. This chain joins TRBV20-1 and TRBJ2-1; TRBD2 agrees at 8 bases. The sample here was PBMCs, taken on the day of the yellow fever booster vaccination. The CDR3 region is CSARTPTGTSTNEQFF. The CDR3 DNA is TGCAGTGCTAGAACTCCTACCGGGACTAGTACCAATGAGCAGTTCTTC.